The entry that follows covers one TCR beta chain sequence. Its specificity is not known. PCR used 60 Vbeta primers and 13 Jbeta primers. Assay used: immunoSEQ multiplex PCR; TCRdb lists only in-frame clones, some missing. The table has 100,000 to 150,000 clones, 73% seen once. The V gene lost 9 bases and the J gene lost 4 bases, with 15 bases spanning the gap. This CDR3 region has 14 residues. From germline, CDR1 is MNHNY and CDR2 SVGAGI (reference sequence). The sample originates from a study of cytomegalovirus exposure and HLA in healthy donors. Study outcomes and limitations: An analysis was carried out later, and it reportedly showed fewer N-insertions in an Asian-associated ancestry cluster than the approximately 710-donor mean.

This TCR was sampled from a woman between 40 and 55 years old in good health and CMV-seropositive. What was sequenced was PBMCs. This chain links TRBV6-6 with TRBJ2-2; no clear D gene. CDR3 DNA: TGTGCCAGTCTACCTCGACATCGCACCGGGGAGCTGTTTTTT. Protein sequence: CASLPRHRTGELFF.